The 15 T cell receptor beta chains listed next were all sequenced from one sample in a study of blood T cell repertoires in COVID-19. Produced via immunoSEQ multiplex PCR; TCRdb's table is partial and in-frame only. The profile shows about 56,000 clones, approximately 80% of them singletons. The sample taken for sequencing was peripheral blood. The receptors come from a woman at least 80 years old with acute or convalescent COVID-19.

The chain is built from TRBV2 and TRBJ2-1, with 10 bases that match TRBD2. V gave up 2 bases and J gave up 4 bases; unmatched junction bases: 5. The CDR3 loop spans 16 amino acids. Germline lookup yields CDR1 SNHLY and CDR2 FYNNEI. The CDR3 loop reads CASSERTSGVYNEQFF. The CDR3 DNA is TGTGCCAGCAGTGAACGGACTAGCGGAGTTTACAATGAGCAGTTCTTC.

The V call is TRBV7-8, the J call TRBJ1-2; TRBD1 agrees at 7 bases. This CDR3 is 15 amino acids long. The J segment lost 0 bases and the V segment lost 5 bases, leaving 6 bases of the junction unmatched. Germline V lookup: CDR1 SGHVS, CDR2 FQNEAQ. The CDR3 region has the DNA TGTGCCAGCAGCCCGGGACAGACTTCTAACTATGGCTACACCTTC. Its protein product is CASSPGQTSNYGYTF. Variable domain in full (rest from reference TRBV7-8 and TRBJ1-2): GAGVSQSPRYKVAKRGQDVALRCDPISGHVSLFWYQQALGQGPEFLTYFQNEAQLDKSGLPSDRFFAERPEGSVSTLKIQRTQQEDSAVYLCASSPGQTSNYGYTFGSGTRLTVV.

The chain combines TRBV2 with TRBJ1-2, with D perhaps TRBD1 (5 bases). This CDR3 region has 14 residues. V dropped 3 bases and J dropped 2 bases, with 10 bases sitting between them. Germline assignment: CDR1 SNHLY and CDR2 FYNNEI. CDR3 residues: CASSEPTGNYGYTF. For the CDR3, the DNA is TGTGCCAGCAGTGAGCCTACAGGAAACTATGGCTACACCTTC.

The chain is built from TRBV6-6 and TRBJ2-7; TRBD1 agrees at 9 bases. V was clipped by 4 bases and J by 7 bases; unmatched bases: 11. There are 15 residues in the CDR3. Germline V gene sequence: CDR1 MNHNY, CDR2 SVGAGI (reference sequence). CDR3 sequence: CASSSLQGALWEQYF. The CDR3 DNA is TGTGCCAGCAGTTCGTTACAGGGGGCCCTCTGGGAGCAGTACTTC.

The rearrangement links TRBV5-1 to TRBJ1-1, with D possibly matching TRBD1 (5 bases). Germline V CDR1 and CDR2: SGHRS, YFSETQ. The CDR3 runs 16 residues. Trimming left V 4 bases short and J 0 bases short, with 16 bases between. The CDR3 region is CASSPGNGGLNTEAFF. The CDR3, as DNA: TGCGCCAGCAGCCCAGGGAACGGGGGTCTGAACACTGAAGCTTTCTTT.

At least ten counts were recorded for this clone. The rearrangement joins TRBV19 to TRBJ1-6, with a tentative D call TRBD1 (5 bases). V dropped 1 base and J dropped 0 bases, with 13 bases sitting between them. Per the germline V gene, CDR1 is LNHDA and CDR2 is SQIVND (reference sequence). This CDR3 comprises 18 residues. The CDR3 protein is CASSIGGHSYSYNSPLHF. The CDR3 bases are TGTGCCAGTAGTATAGGCGGACACTCGTACTCCTATAATTCACCCCTCCACTTT. The variable domain in full, completed from reference TRBV19 and TRBJ1-6, reads DGGITQSPKYLFRKEGQNVTLSCEQNLNHDAMYWYRQDPGQGLRLIYYSQIVNDFQKGDIAEGYSVSREKKESFPLTVTSAQKNPTAFYLCASSIGGHSYSYNSPLHFGNGTRLTVT.

V and J are TRBV18 and TRBJ2-1; D not certain. The CDR3 extends over 12 amino acids. The V end lost 2 bases, the J end lost 15 bases, and 14 bases lay between the germline ends. Looked up from germline, CDR1 is KGHSH and CDR2 is LQKENI. As DNA, the CDR3 is TGTGCCAGCTCACCAACAGCAGGAATTCCGTTCTTC. Translating it yields CASSPTAGIPFF.

The chain has TRBV5-6 and TRBJ1-2; D is possibly TRBD1 (6 bases). V lost 4 bases and J 0 bases, leaving 10 bases between the germline ends. From germline, CDR1 is SGHDT and CDR2 YYEEEE. The CDR3 spans 14 residues. CDR3 loop: CASSTGTPNYGYTF. The CDR3 nucleotides are TGTGCCAGCAGCACCGGGACACCTAACTATGGCTACACCTTC. The full variable domain, with the rest looked up from reference TRBV5-6 and TRBJ1-2, is DAGVTQSPTHLIKTRGQQVTLRCSPKSGHDTVSWYQQALGQGPQFIFQYYEEEERQRGNFPDRFSGHQFPNYSSELNVNALLLGDSALYLCASSTGTPNYGYTFGSGTRLTVV.

The chain's CDR3 is CASSPNSNTEAFF. The CDR3 DNA is TGTGCCAGCTCACCTAACTCGAACACTGAAGCTTTCTTT. The gene calls are TRBV18 and TRBJ1-1; D gene unclear. The CDR3 is made up of 13 amino acids. Germline CDR1 KGHSH, CDR2 LQKENI. V shed 3 bases and J shed 1 base, with 6 bases lying between them.

The rearrangement uses TRBV6-5 and TRBJ2-1, with D possibly being TRBD2 (5 bases). Per the germline V gene, CDR1 is MNHEY and CDR2 is SVGAGI. The CDR3 loop spans 15 amino acids. V dropped 5 bases and J dropped 0 bases, with 11 bases sitting between them. The CDR3 here is CASSHTRNSYNEQFF. CDR3 DNA sequence: TGTGCCAGCAGTCATACTAGGAACTCCTACAATGAGCAGTTCTTC.

This rearrangement joins TRBV13 to TRBJ1-1; D is unclear. The CDR3 loop spans 11 amino acids. Germline CDR1 and CDR2: PRHDT and FYEKMQ (reference sequence). Trimming pared 5 bases from V and 7 bases from J, leaving 8 bases between. The CDR3 spells CASSQNFEAFF. Here the CDR3 DNA reads TGTGCCAGCAGCCAAAACTTTGAAGCTTTCTTT.

V and J are TRBV5-8 and TRBJ1-1, with D possibly matching TRBD1 (5 bases). CDR1 and CDR2 (germline): SGHTS, YDEGEE. CDR3 length: 16 amino acids. Trimming shortened V by 2 bases and J by 4 bases, and 18 bases separated the two germline ends. The chain's CDR3 is CASSFRVGRASTEAFF. In DNA form, the CDR3 reads TGTGCCAGCAGCTTTAGGGTCGGCAGGGCCAGCACTGAAGCTTTCTTT.

The chain links TRBV2 to TRBJ2-5; possibly TRBD2 for D (5 bases). The CDR3 runs to 13 residues. Germline CDR1 SNHLY, CDR2 FYNNEI. Trimming stripped 4 bases from V and 5 bases from J, with 11 bases between. The CDR3 spells CASSGTLWETQYF. In nucleotides, the CDR3 is TGTGCCAGCAGTGGGACTCTCTGGGAGACCCAGTACTTC.

The V and J genes are TRBV7-9 and TRBJ2-7; D unresolved. The V and J ends lost 5 bases and 4 bases respectively, with 12 bases between them. This CDR3 comprises 13 residues. Germline lookup yields CDR1 SEHNR and CDR2 FQNEAQ (reference sequence). This CDR3 is CASSEVGSYEQYF. The DNA for the CDR3 is TGTGCCAGCAGCGAGGTCGGTAGTTACGAGCAGTACTTC.

The J gene is TRBJ2-3, the V gene TRBV15; perhaps TRBD1 as D (5 bases). The germline V gene encodes CDR1 LNHNV and CDR2 YYDKDF (reference sequence). The V and J ends lost 0 bases and 6 bases respectively, with 19 bases between them. The CDR3 has 17 amino acids. CDR3 DNA: TGTGCCACCAGCAGAGATCTGATAGGGCAGGGTTCCGATACGCAGTATTTT. Amino acids: CATSRDLIGQGSDTQYF. The whole variable domain, remainder taken from reference TRBV15 and TRBJ2-3, is DAMVIQNPRYQVTQFGKPVTLSCSQTLNHNVMYWYQQKSSQAPKLLFHYYDKDFNNEADTPDNFQSRRPNTSFCFLDIRSPGLGDTAMYLCATSRDLIGQGSDTQYFGPGTRLTVL.